Below, 30 T cell receptor beta chains from the same sample are listed, as sequenced in a study of blood T cell repertoires in COVID-19. Some clones are missing from TCRdb's copy, which holds only in-frame ones; the method was immunoSEQ multiplex PCR. Among about 270,000 clones, about nine tenths were seen once, and the ten largest hold about 4%. Sequencing was performed on PBMCs or T cells enriched from blood (not recorded which). These receptors originate from a woman aged 25 to 39 with acute COVID-19.

This sequence joins TRBV6-5 and TRBJ2-7; 11 bases match TRBD2. Germline V CDR1 and CDR2: MNHEY, SVGAGI. V lost 0 bases and J lost 3; bases outside the gene matches: 4. This CDR3 has 16 residues. The CDR3 region is CASSYSMLAGGYEQYF. The CDR3 DNA follows: TGTGCCAGCAGTTACTCGATGCTAGCGGGAGGCTACGAGCAGTACTTC.

The genes are TRBV24-1 and TRBJ2-1; D is uncertain. With 2 bases removed from V and 10 bases from J, the gap between germline ends came to 8 bases. Germline V lookup: CDR1 KGHDR, CDR2 SFDVKD. The CDR3 sequence is 12 residues long. The CDR3 nucleotides read TGTGCCACCAGTGATTATTCCGAGGAGCAGTTCTTC. This gives the protein CATSDYSEEQFF.

This rearrangement joins TRBV4-1 to TRBJ2-5; 8 nucleotides match TRBD2. This CDR3 has 14 amino acids. The germline V gene has CDR1 MGHRA and CDR2 YSYEKL. Trimming removed 1 base from V and 7 bases from J; junction bases left unmatched: 5. DNA for the CDR3: TGCGCCAGCAGCCAAGGGGGACTAGGGGGGACCCAGTACTTC. Encoded protein: CASSQGGLGGTQYF.

The chain uses TRBV25-1 and TRBJ2-7; tentatively, D is TRBD1 (5 bases). CDR1 is MGHDK and CDR2 is SYGVNS in the germline V gene. The length of the CDR3 is 13 residues. V lost 5 bases to trimming and J lost 2 bases, with 10 bases between them. The CDR3 DNA reads TGTGCCAGCAGTAGCAGGGTGCCCTACGAGCAGTACTTC. Amino acids: CASSSRVPYEQYF.

V usage is TRBV9 and J usage is TRBJ1-1, with 7 bases aligning to TRBD1. The CDR3 has 15 residues. V was pared by 4 bases and J by 4 bases, with 10 bases of the junction left unmatched. Germline V gene data show CDR1 as SGDLS and CDR2 as YYNGEE. CDR3 residues: CASSPRTGQRTEAFF. CDR3 coding DNA: TGTGCCAGCAGCCCGAGGACAGGCCAGCGCACTGAAGCTTTCTTT.

This clone occurred many times. This chain connects TRBV7-6 to TRBJ2-2, with D maybe TRBD2 (5 bases). The CDR3 contains 14 residues. In germline, CDR1 is SGHVS, CDR2 FNYEAQ. V lost 3 bases to trimming and J lost 7 bases, with 12 bases between them. The CDR3 is CASSFDGEGGELFF. CDR3 nucleotide sequence: TGTGCCAGCAGCTTCGACGGAGAGGGCGGGGAGCTGTTTTTT.

V and J are TRBV5-5 and TRBJ2-5, with 9 bases matching TRBD2. The CDR3 is 17 amino acids. The V segment lost 3 bases and the J segment 5 bases; nucleotides outside the gene matches: 14. CDR1 and CDR2 (germline): SGHKS, YYEKEE (reference sequence). DNA of the CDR3: TGTGCCAGCAGCTGGCTCCTTCGGCGGGAGGGCCGGGAGACCCAGTACTTC. It translates to CASSWLLRREGRETQYF.

This sequence joins TRBV19 and TRBJ2-1; 10 bases fit TRBD2. This CDR3 spans 16 amino acids. V was pared by 5 bases and J by 5 bases, with 9 bases of the junction left unmatched. Germline V gives CDR1 LNHDA, CDR2 SQIVND (reference sequence). CDR3 sequence: CASSGHLAGVHNEQFF. CDR3 sequence (DNA): TGTGCCAGTAGTGGCCATCTAGCGGGAGTCCACAATGAGCAGTTCTTC.

This chain joins TRBV24-1 and TRBJ1-2; 10 nucleotides agree with TRBD1. Per the germline V gene, CDR1 is KGHDR and CDR2 is SFDVKD. The CDR3 covers 15 residues. V lost 9 bases, J lost 6 bases, and 12 bases stayed unmatched. The CDR3 protein is CATQDAGTGVNGYTF. The DNA of the CDR3 is TGTGCCACCCAAGACGCAGGGACAGGGGTAAATGGCTACACCTTC.

J is TRBJ2-7 and V is TRBV28; the match to TRBD1 covers 7 bases. Germline CDR1 reads MDHEN; CDR2 reads SYDVKM. The J segment lost 6 bases and the V segment lost 8 bases, leaving 10 bases of the junction unmatched. CDR3 length: 13 amino acids. CDR3 amino acids: CASVGLTGSEQYF. CDR3 DNA sequence: TGTGCCAGCGTGGGGCTGACAGGGTCCGAGCAGTACTTC. Combining the CDR3 with reference TRBV28 and TRBJ2-7 gives the whole variable domain DVKVTQSSRYLVKRTGEKVFLECVQDMDHENMFWYRQDPGLGLRLIYFSYDVKMKEKGDIPEGYSVSREKKERFSLILESASTNQTSMYLCASVGLTGSEQYFGPGTRLTVT.

This chain links TRBV5-1 with TRBJ2-7, with D possibly matching TRBD1 (6 bases). Germline assignment: CDR1 SGHRS and CDR2 YFSETQ. CDR3 size: 14 residues. V was shortened by 0 bases and J by 4 bases, with 11 bases between the two germline ends. CDR3 DNA: TGCGCCAGCAGCTTGGGACAGGAGATATACGAGCAGTACTTC. As protein: CASSLGQEIYEQYF.

The CDR3 sequence is CASSREGSTNEKLFF. The CDR3 region has the DNA TGTGCCAGCTCAAGGGAGGGCTCAACTAATGAAAAACTGTTTTTT. The V call is TRBV9, the J call TRBJ1-4; D is uncertain. The germline V gene encodes CDR1 SGDLS and CDR2 YYNGEE. The ends were cut back, 7 bases at V and 0 bases at J, with 13 bases in the middle. The CDR3 runs to 15 residues.

The rearrangement uses TRBV19 and TRBJ1-2; D is ambiguous. V gave up 3 bases and J gave up 2 bases, with 7 bases separating them. The germline V gene encodes CDR1 LNHDA and CDR2 SQIVND (reference sequence). The CDR3 loop spans 13 amino acids. The CDR3 here is CASSITLNYGYTF. DNA of the CDR3: TGTGCCAGTAGTATTACATTAAACTATGGCTACACCTTC.

This clone has just a few counts. The genes are TRBV10-2 and TRBJ2-7; 12 nucleotides align to TRBD1. There are 14 residues in the CDR3. Germline assignment: CDR1 WSHSY and CDR2 SAAADI. Trimming at V came to 7 bases and at J to 6 bases, leaving 7 bases not matched to a gene. The CDR3: CASKGQGAKVEQYF. The CDR3 DNA reads as TGCGCCAGCAAGGGACAGGGGGCTAAGGTCGAGCAGTACTTC.

This CDR3 is CSVEIQSQGANRGYTF. As DNA, the CDR3 is TGCAGCGTTGAAATTCAATCACAGGGGGCGAATAGGGGCTACACCTTC. V gene TRBV29-1 combines with J gene TRBJ1-2; 9 positions agree with TRBD1. V lost 2 bases to trimming and J lost 8 bases; unmatched junction nucleotides: 15. CDR1 and CDR2 from the germline V gene are SQVTM and ANQGSEA. The CDR3 totals 16 residues.

The V and J genes are TRBV9 and TRBJ2-7, with TRBD2 matching over 9 bases. The CDR3 has 13 residues. Germline lookup yields CDR1 SGDLS and CDR2 YYNGEE. V lost 5 bases to trimming and J lost 7 bases; unmatched junction nucleotides: 7. The CDR3 DNA sequence: TGTGCCAGCAGTTCTAGCGGGGCCCAGGAGCAGTACTTC. Translating gives CASSSSGAQEQYF.

This clone was picked up one time. The chain employs TRBV4-1 and TRBJ2-7, with a tentative D call TRBD2 (5 bases). This CDR3 is built from 11 residues. Between the trimmed V and J ends, which lost 5 bases and 7 bases, there was a span of 9 bases. Germline-derived CDR1 and CDR2 are MGHRA and YSYEKL. CDR3: CASSGEREQYF. The DNA for the CDR3 is TGCGCCAGCAGCGGGGAGAGAGAGCAGTACTTC.

The J gene is TRBJ2-1, the V gene TRBV9; 9 bases line up with TRBD1. Germline lookup yields CDR1 SGDLS and CDR2 YYNGEE. This CDR3 contains 16 residues. V trimming: 0 bases; J trimming: 7 bases; junction bases outside the gene matches: 8. Here the CDR3 reads CASSVALLGQGNEQFF. CDR3 bases: TGTGCCAGCAGCGTAGCCCTCCTCGGACAGGGGAATGAGCAGTTCTTC.

The chain joins TRBV4-2 to TRBJ2-3, with TRBD2 matching over 9 bases. CDR1 is LGHNA, CDR2 YNFKEQ, per germline. J gave up 5 bases and V 0 bases, and 6 bases lay outside the gene matches. The CDR3 runs 16 residues. CDR3 DNA: TGTGCCAGCAGCCAAGAGAGGACTAGCGTAATAGATACGCAGTATTTT. Its translation is CASSQERTSVIDTQYF.

The V and J genes are TRBV28 and TRBJ1-2; D remains ambiguous. Trimming took 7 bases from V and 0 from J, leaving 15 bases between them. The CDR3 covers 15 residues. The germline gives CDR1 MDHEN, CDR2 SYDVKM. The DNA for the CDR3 is TGTGCCAGCACCCCATCTTGGCAGGCTAACTATGGCTACACCTTC. Protein product: CASTPSWQANYGYTF.

This chain links TRBV7-2 with TRBJ2-3; 10 positions match TRBD2. V was clipped by 5 bases and J by 3 bases; unmatched bases: 8. Germline-derived CDR1 and CDR2 are SGHTA and FQGNSA. This CDR3 has 16 residues. CDR3 in DNA: TGTGCCAGCAGCCCAGGACTAGCGGTGAAAACAGATACGCAGTATTTT. It is translated as CASSPGLAVKTDTQYF.

V and J are TRBV10-2 and TRBJ2-5; D is ambiguous. The ends were cut back, 0 bases at V and 5 bases at J, with 7 bases in the middle. The CDR3 length is 13 residues. Looked up from germline, CDR1 is WSHSY and CDR2 is SAAADI. The DNA of the CDR3 is TGCGCCAGCAGTGAGTCAGAACGGGAGACCCAGTACTTC. Protein: CASSESERETQYF.

This clone occurred once. This rearrangement joins TRBV10-3 to TRBJ2-7, with 10 bases aligning to TRBD2. J gave up 1 base and V 0 bases, and 3 bases lay outside the gene matches. This CDR3 region has 16 residues. The germline V gene encodes CDR1 ENHRY and CDR2 SYGVKD. DNA for the CDR3: TGTGCCATCAGTGAGTCGGCTAGCGGGAGTTCCTACGAGCAGTACTTC. This encodes CAISESASGSSYEQYF.

Comment on this clone: The sample has other DNA sequences that encode this CDR3 too. The rearrangement joins TRBV27 to TRBJ1-5; no definite D call. CDR1 and CDR2 (germline): MNHEY, SMNVEV (reference sequence). The CDR3 loop spans 14 amino acids. V was clipped by 5 bases and J by 0 bases, with 8 bases between them. CDR3 residues: CASSSPGSNQPQHF. CDR3 bases: TGTGCCAGCAGTAGCCCAGGTAGCAATCAGCCCCAGCATTTT.

The chain uses TRBV28 and TRBJ2-1, with 12 bases matching TRBD2. Germline CDR1 MDHEN, CDR2 SYDVKM. The ends lost 2 bases at V and 2 bases at J; junction bases unmatched: 4. The CDR3 sequence is 17 residues long. The CDR3 reads CASSLGWTSGAYNEQFF. The CDR3 DNA reads as TGTGCCAGCAGTTTAGGGTGGACTAGCGGGGCCTACAATGAGCAGTTCTTC. Full variable domain (missing parts from reference TRBV28 and TRBJ2-1): DVKVTQSSRYLVKRTGEKVFLECVQDMDHENMFWYRQDPGLGLRLIYFSYDVKMKEKGDIPEGYSVSREKKERFSLILESASTNQTSMYLCASSLGWTSGAYNEQFFGPGTRLTVL.

V usage is TRBV9 and J usage is TRBJ1-6, with a possible D match to TRBD1 (6 bases). This CDR3 has 16 residues. Germline loops: CDR1 SGDLS, CDR2 YYNGEE. V was clipped by 4 bases and J by 6 bases, with 17 bases between them. The CDR3 sequence is CASSPSGAIGNSPLHF. The CDR3 bases are TGTGCCAGCAGCCCCTCAGGGGCGATTGGTAATTCACCCCTCCACTTT.

The chain couples TRBV4-1 to TRBJ2-7, with 11 bases matching TRBD1. This CDR3 has 14 residues. J lost 4 bases, V lost 4 bases, and 3 bases had no gene match. The germline CDR1 and CDR2 sequences are MGHRA and YSYEKL. CDR3 region: CASSLGQGGYEQYF. The CDR3 nucleotides read TGCGCCAGCAGCCTGGGACAGGGGGGATACGAGCAGTACTTC.

The chain couples TRBV7-9 to TRBJ2-1, with D tentatively TRBD1 (5 bases). The CDR3 loop spans 12 amino acids. In germline, CDR1 is SEHNR, CDR2 FQNEAQ (reference sequence). Trimming stripped 5 bases from V and 8 bases from J, with 10 bases between. The CDR3 DNA is TGTGCCAGCAGCCCAACAGGCGATGAGCAGTTCTTC. This codes for CASSPTGDEQFF.

The V call is TRBV7-8, the J call TRBJ2-7; 9 nucleotides match TRBD2. V was clipped by 5 bases and J by 4 bases; unmatched bases: 9. The CDR3 has 15 residues. The germline V gene encodes CDR1 SGHVS and CDR2 FQNEAQ. In nucleotides, the CDR3 is TGTGCCAGCAGCGACCCTAGCGGGACTAAGTACGAGCAGTACTTC. Translating gives CASSDPSGTKYEQYF.

The chain is built from TRBV23-1 and TRBJ2-1; TRBD2 matches at 7 bases. TRBV23-1 is placed among ORFs of uncertain function. CDR3 length: 13 residues. The trim removed 10 bases at V and 5 bases at J, leaving 8 bases unmatched. The CDR3 DNA reads TGCGCCACGTCAGGACTAGGACACAATGAGCAGTTCTTC. Residues: CATSGLGHNEQFF.